Each of the 22 T cell receptor beta chains below was sequenced from the same sample in a study of T cells in Graves' hyperthyroidism and ophthalmopathy. TCR beta CDR3 regions were amplified from RNA transcripts. A first-round RT-PCR of the TCR CDR3 used the HTBI primer set. TCRdb fed the multiplex PCR reads into MiXCR, producing one record per CDR3 protein. The table includes about 400,000 distinct CDR3 sequences, 14% to 15% detected once. The material sequenced was blood. The receptors here all came from a woman aged 25 to 45 with Graves' hyperthyroidism.

At least ten counts were recorded for this clonotype. The chain joins TRBV27 to TRBJ2-7, with TRBD1 as a possible D gene (6 bases). The germline V and J ends were trimmed by 6 bases and 0 bases, with 15 bases remaining between them. The germline V gene encodes CDR1 MNHEY and CDR2 SMNVEV (reference sequence). The CDR3 totals 15 residues. CDR3 loop: CASSPDGQYSYEQYF. The CDR3 nucleotides are TGTGCCAGCAGCCCAGACGGACAGTACTCCTACGAGCAGTACTTC.

The gene calls are TRBV12-3 or TRBV12-4 and TRBJ2-1; no clear D. With 4 bases removed from V and 0 bases from J, the gap between germline ends came to 13 bases. The CDR3 runs to 16 residues. The CDR3: CASSSGGKSSYNEQFF. The CDR3, as DNA: TGTGCCAGCAGTTCCGGTGGGAAGAGCTCCTACAATGAGCAGTTCTTC.

This chain joins TRBV29-1 and TRBJ1-1; no firm D call. V was trimmed by 5 bases and J by 3 bases, leaving 7 bases between them. The germline gives CDR1 SQVTM, CDR2 ANQGSEA. The CDR3 has 11 amino acids. The CDR3 protein is CSVNFHTEAFF. CDR3 in DNA: TGCAGCGTTAACTTCCACACTGAAGCTTTCTTT.

In its sample, this clonotype was seen many times. V and J are TRBV30 and TRBJ1-2; TRBD1 might be the D (5 bases). Germline assignment: CDR1 GTSNPN and CDR2 SVGIG (reference sequence). CDR3 length equals 14 residues. Trimming shortened V by 0 bases and J by 1 base, and 9 bases separated the two germline ends. CDR3 sequence reads: CAWSVGGYNYGYTF. CDR3 coding DNA: TGTGCCTGGAGTGTGGGGGGATATAACTATGGCTACACCTTC.

The chain has TRBV12-3 or TRBV12-4 and TRBJ2-6, with D possibly matching TRBD1 (6 bases). Trimming shortened V by 7 bases and J by 3 bases, and 13 bases separated the two germline ends. This CDR3 contains 15 residues. CDR3 in amino acids: CASTPRGGGANVLTF. DNA for the CDR3: TGTGCCAGCACCCCAAGAGGGGGTGGGGCCAACGTCCTGACTTTC.

This clonotype was recorded at least ten times. This chain connects TRBV6-2 or TRBV6-3 to TRBJ2-5, with TRBD1 matching over 8 bases. Germline CDR1 reads MNHEY; CDR2 reads SVGEGT. J lost 3 bases, V lost 5 bases, and 14 bases had no gene match. CDR3 length: 17 residues. CDR3 nucleotides: TGTGCCAGCAGTACGGGGGATACAGGGGGTTTAGAAGAGACCCAGTACTTC. This gives the protein CASSTGDTGGLEETQYF.

This chain joins TRBV2 and TRBJ1-2, with D perhaps TRBD1 (5 bases). CDR3 length: 14 amino acids. CDR1 is SNHLY, CDR2 FYNNEI, per germline. V gave up 6 bases and J gave up 4 bases, with 15 bases separating them. CDR3 nucleotide sequence: TGTGCCAGCAGGGCGGGACCAACCGCCTATGGCTACACCTTC. Protein product: CASRAGPTAYGYTF.

This clonotype was detected a few times. The chain uses TRBV20-1 and TRBJ2-2, with D unclear. The CDR3 is 15 amino acids. Germline V CDR1 and CDR2: DFQATT, SNEGSKA (reference sequence). V shed 6 bases and J shed 0 bases, with 14 bases lying between them. The CDR3 region is CSAWIARANTGELFF. The CDR3 nucleotides read TGCAGTGCCTGGATCGCACGCGCGAACACCGGGGAGCTGTTTTTT.

This clonotype showed up just a few times. The chain employs TRBV5-1 and TRBJ2-7, with D possibly TRBD1 on 7 matching bases. V lost 2 bases, J lost 7 bases, and 16 bases lay in between. CDR1 and CDR2 (germline): SGHRS, YFSETQ. CDR3 size: 14 residues. The DNA of the CDR3 is TGCGCCAGCAGCTTACCAGACAGGGCGGGAGAGCAGTACTTC. It specifies CASSLPDRAGEQYF.

Many counts were recorded for this clonotype. The genes are TRBV27 and TRBJ2-1; D is tentatively TRBD1 or TRBD2 (5 bases each). The length of the CDR3 is 18 residues. Trimming stripped 6 bases from V and 3 bases from J, with 24 bases between. The germline gives CDR1 MNHEY, CDR2 SMNVEV (reference sequence). CDR3 bases: TGTGCCAGCAGCCCTACACGAGGGGTTGCCTCCGACTACAATGAGCAGTTCTTC. Amino acid sequence: CASSPTRGVASDYNEQFF.

This clonotype occurred many times. The V gene is TRBV28, the J gene TRBJ2-3, with 7 bases fitting TRBD2. The germline CDR1 and CDR2 sequences are MDHEN and SYDVKM. Trimming removed 7 bases from V and 1 base from J; junction bases left unmatched: 8. The CDR3 spans 15 residues. The CDR3 sequence is CASTFGLAGTDTQYF. CDR3 nucleotide sequence: TGTGCCAGCACCTTCGGCCTAGCGGGCACAGATACGCAGTATTTT.

This chain joins TRBV6-1 and TRBJ1-5; 7 bases align to TRBD1. V dropped 0 bases and J dropped 5; count of bases not matched to a gene: 10. The CDR3 is made up of 17 amino acids. Germline V gene sequence: CDR1 MNHNS, CDR2 SASEGT. The CDR3: CASSEARSGTVYQPQHF. The CDR3 coding sequence is TGTGCCAGCAGTGAAGCCAGATCCGGGACAGTTTATCAGCCCCAGCATTTT.

J is TRBJ2-7 and V is TRBV7-9, with 11 positions matching TRBD1. This CDR3 is built from 15 residues. CDR1 is SEHNR and CDR2 is FQNEAQ in the germline V gene (reference sequence). With V trimmed by 5 bases and J by 6 bases, 9 bases remained unmatched. The CDR3 DNA follows: TGTGCCAGCAGCACCGGGACAGGGGGAGGGGGCGAGCAGTACTTC. It specifies CASSTGTGGGGEQYF.

This clonotype has more than one count but fewer than ten. This sequence joins TRBV10-3 and TRBJ1-6; D call uncertain. Trimming shortened V by 2 bases and J by 8 bases, and 4 bases separated the two germline ends. The germline V gene has CDR1 ENHRY and CDR2 SYGVKD. The CDR3 sequence is 12 residues long. The CDR3 DNA sequence: TGTGCCATCAGTGAGAGGGATTCACCCCTCCACTTT. Its protein product is CAISERDSPLHF.

The chain links TRBV24-1 to TRBJ2-1, with D possibly matching TRBD2 (5 bases). Germline CDR1 KGHDR, CDR2 SFDVKD. The V end was cut by 5 bases, the J end by 4 bases, with 14 bases between. CDR3 length: 15 amino acids. The CDR3 coding sequence is TGTGCCACCAGTGGTCGGGCAGCGGCTTACAATGAGCAGTTCTTC. The encoded protein is CATSGRAAAYNEQFF.

Concerning this clonotype: This may be a read error, as it is one base from a much larger clone. The chain uses TRBV28 and TRBJ1-2, with TRBD1 matching 8 bases. Looked up from germline, CDR1 is MDHEN and CDR2 is SYDVKM. CDR3 length equals 13 residues. The CDR3 sequence: CAGRRQGAYGYTF. CDR3 sequence (DNA): TGTGCCGGCAGAAGGCAGGGGGCCTATGGCTACACCTTC.

This clonotype came up many times. The rearrangement uses TRBV3-1 and TRBJ2-2, with a possible D match to TRBD2 (6 bases). V was cut by 3 bases and J by 3 bases, with 14 bases left in between. The CDR3 has 16 amino acids. Germline values: CDR1 LGHDT, CDR2 YNNKEL (reference sequence). Written as DNA, the CDR3 is TGTGCCAGCAGCCAGTCGTCACTAGCACACACCGGGGAGCTGTTTTTT. Translated: CASSQSSLAHTGELFF.

This clonotype was seen a few times. The CDR3 loop reads CASSESGTANQPQHF. The CDR3 nucleotides read TGCGCCAGCAGTGAGTCTGGGACAGCAAATCAGCCCCAGCATTTT. This chain links TRBV10-2 with TRBJ1-5, with TRBD1 identical over 7 bases. The germline V gene has CDR1 WSHSY and CDR2 SAAADI. Losses at the gene ends were 0 bases for V and 4 bases for J; bases not matched to a gene: 3. This CDR3 spans 15 amino acids.

This clonotype was seen a few times. The chain employs TRBV7-2 and TRBJ2-7; no firm D call. Trimming shortened V by 0 bases and J by 2 bases, and 8 bases separated the two germline ends. CDR1 and CDR2 (germline): SGHTA, FQGNSA. The CDR3 is 14 residues long. This CDR3 is CASSLANKAYEQYF. The CDR3, as DNA: TGTGCCAGCAGCTTAGCCAATAAAGCCTACGAGCAGTACTTC.

V and J are TRBV3-1 and TRBJ1-5; a possible D gene is TRBD1 (5 bases). Trimming removed 2 bases from V and 13 bases from J, with 12 bases in between. Per germline, CDR1 LGHDT and CDR2 YNNKEL (reference sequence). This CDR3 is built from 12 residues. CDR3 nucleotides: TGTGCCAGCAGCCAAACAACGGGACGGCAGCATTTT. Translation: CASSQTTGRQHF.

Many counts were recorded for this clonotype. The rearrangement uses TRBV29-1 and TRBJ2-5; no clear D gene. V shed 2 bases and J shed 4 bases, with 14 bases lying between them. In germline, CDR1 is SQVTM, CDR2 ANQGSEA. CDR3 length: 14 amino acids. CDR3 residues: CSVEPVVGRETQYF. The CDR3 nucleotides are TGCAGCGTTGAACCTGTGGTCGGCCGAGAGACCCAGTACTTC.

This clonotype occurred many times. The V call is TRBV2, the J call TRBJ2-5, with 7 bases fitting TRBD2. The CDR3 contains 14 residues. Germline values: CDR1 SNHLY, CDR2 FYNNEI. J was trimmed by 0 bases and V by 7 bases; bases with no gene match: 5. DNA of the CDR3: TGTGCCAGCACCCTAGCGGATCACCAAGAGACCCAGTACTTC. It specifies CASTLADHQETQYF.